The sample holds a few counts of the clone carrying this T cell receptor beta chain. Its antigen is unidentified. The data originate from a study of T cells in Graves' hyperthyroidism and ophthalmopathy. Broader study findings: Researchers found most expanded thyroid clonotypes above 0.001 in blood as well.

RNA transcripts yielded amplified TCR beta CDR3 regions. The HTBI primer set was used in a first-round RT-PCR of the TCR CDR3. TCRdb recomputed calls from the multiplex PCR reads with MiXCR, one row per CDR3 protein. The sample has 550,000 to 700,000 distinct CDR3 sequences, roughly 46% seen once. Exclusion followed for patients with uncontrolled infection, other autoimmune disease, pregnancy or lactation. The diagnostic basis comprised clinical symptoms, serum thyroxine and TRAb, thyroid ultrasound and orbital computed tomography. CDR3 length equals 15 residues. CDR1 is ENHRY and CDR2 is SYGVKD in the germline V gene. The V end lost 6 bases, the J end lost 5 bases, and 19 bases lay between the germline ends.

The source of this sequence is an adult woman with Graves' disease, either hyperthyroidism or ophthalmopathy (not recorded which). This chain uses TRBV10-3 with TRBJ2-5; maybe TRBD1 (6 bases). Sequencing input: peripheral blood or thyroid tissue (not recorded which). The DNA for the CDR3 is TGTGCCATCAGAACAGGGCAGGGGATGATGGAGACCCAGTACTTC. Translation: CAIRTGQGMMETQYF.